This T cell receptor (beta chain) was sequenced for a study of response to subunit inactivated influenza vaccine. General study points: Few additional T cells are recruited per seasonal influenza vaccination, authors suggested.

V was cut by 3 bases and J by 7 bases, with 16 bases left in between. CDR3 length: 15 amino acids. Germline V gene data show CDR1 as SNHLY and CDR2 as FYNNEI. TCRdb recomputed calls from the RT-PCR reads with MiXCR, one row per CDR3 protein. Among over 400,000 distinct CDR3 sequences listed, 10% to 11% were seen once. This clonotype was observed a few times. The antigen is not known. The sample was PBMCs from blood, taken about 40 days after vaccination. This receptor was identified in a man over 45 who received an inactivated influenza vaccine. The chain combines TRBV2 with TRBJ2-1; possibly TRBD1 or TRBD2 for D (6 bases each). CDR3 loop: CASSEGLQGGNEQFF. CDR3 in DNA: TGTGCCAGCAGTGAGGGGCTCCAAGGGGGGAATGAGCAGTTCTTC.